Shown below are 9 T cell receptor beta chains from a single sample sequenced in a study of shared clonotypes between healthy human individuals. As defined, naive CD8 cells were CD45RO-negative and positively selected for CCR7, with terminally differentiated effector memory CD45RA+ cells excluded. Some clones are missing from TCRdb's copy, which holds only in-frame ones; the method was immunoSEQ multiplex PCR. The sample contains hundreds of thousands of clones, 96% of which appear only once. The source material was naive CD8+ T cells sorted from blood. The origin of the receptors is a woman aged 25 to 45 in good health.

V usage is TRBV2 and J usage is TRBJ1-4, with no clear D. V was trimmed by 9 bases and J by 3 bases, leaving 14 bases between them. This CDR3 region has 14 residues. Germline assignment: CDR1 SNHLY and CDR2 FYNNEI. CDR3 in DNA: TGTGCCAGTGGAGCACGGTTGTCTAATGAAAAACTGTTTTTT. Translation gives CASGARLSNEKLFF. Full variable domain (missing parts from reference TRBV2 and TRBJ1-4): EPEVTQTPSHQVTQMGQEVILRCVPISNHLYFYWYRQILGQKVEFLVSFYNNEISEKSEIFDDQFSVERPDGSNFTLKIRSTKLEDSAMYFCASGARLSNEKLFFGSGTQLSVL.

The chain employs TRBV15 and TRBJ1-4; tentative D call: TRBD1 (5 bases). The CDR3 has 15 amino acids. The V gene lost 1 base and the J gene lost 5 bases, with 11 bases spanning the gap. CDR1 is LNHNV, CDR2 YYDKDF, per germline (reference sequence). In DNA, the CDR3 is TGTGCCACCAGCAGAGCGGACACCAGGAATGAAAAACTGTTTTTT. It specifies CATSRADTRNEKLFF.

This chain joins TRBV28 and TRBJ2-1; D unclear. V was cut by 3 bases and J by 4 bases, with 7 bases left in between. This CDR3 region has 13 residues. In germline, CDR1 is MDHEN, CDR2 SYDVKM. CDR3 region: CASSFVSYNEQFF. The CDR3 DNA reads as TGTGCCAGCAGTTTTGTGTCATACAATGAGCAGTTCTTC.

The gene calls are TRBV28 and TRBJ2-2; possibly TRBD2 for D (5 bases). CDR1 MDHEN and CDR2 SYDVKM come from the germline V gene. Between the trimmed V and J ends, which lost 8 bases and 1 base, there was a span of 8 bases. This CDR3 is built from 13 residues. Here the CDR3 DNA reads TGTGCCAGCGCAGCGGAGAACACCGGGGAGCTGTTTTTT. It specifies CASAAENTGELFF.

The chain employs TRBV25-1 and TRBJ2-1, with TRBD1 as a possible D gene (5 bases). The V gene lost 6 bases and the J gene lost 2 bases, with 14 bases spanning the gap. Germline V gene lookup returns CDR1 MGHDK and CDR2 SYGVNS. The CDR3 consists of 15 residues. DNA for the CDR3: TGTGCCAGCAGCCAACAGGTTAATCCCTACAATGAGCAGTTCTTC. Its translation: CASSQQVNPYNEQFF. The full variable domain, in which reference TRBV25-1 and TRBJ2-1 provide the parts outside the CDR3, is EADIYQTPRYLVIGTGKKITLECSQTMGHDKMYWYQQDPGMELHLIHYSYGVNSTEKGDLSSESTVSRIRTEHFPLTLESARPSHTSQYLCASSQQVNPYNEQFFGPGTRLTVL.

This sequence joins TRBV18 and TRBJ2-7; TRBD1 agrees at 8 bases. This CDR3 comprises 14 residues. Germline V gene data show CDR1 as KGHSH and CDR2 as LQKENI. After removal of 5 bases from V and 0 bases from J, the junction contained 3 bases not matched to a gene. Here the CDR3 DNA reads TGTGCCAGCTCATCGACAGGGGACTCCTACGAGCAGTACTTC. Translation: CASSSTGDSYEQYF.

The chain carries TRBV28 and TRBJ2-3, with 7 bases matching TRBD2. The CDR3 extends over 15 amino acids. The V segment lost 4 bases and the J segment 4 bases; nucleotides outside the gene matches: 8. Germline assignment: CDR1 MDHEN and CDR2 SYDVKM. CDR3 residues: CASSSSSGGADTQYF. The CDR3 coding sequence is TGTGCCAGCAGTTCCTCTAGCGGAGGGGCAGATACGCAGTATTTT.

Turning to this clone: The same CDR3 is also encoded by other DNA sequences in this sample. The rearrangement links TRBV9 to TRBJ2-2; D is perhaps TRBD2 (5 bases). Germline V gives CDR1 SGDLS, CDR2 YYNGEE. V gave up 5 bases and J gave up 4 bases, with 9 bases separating them. The CDR3 spans 13 residues. DNA of the CDR3: TGTGCCAGCAGTGGCCGGGGCACCGGGGAGCTGTTTTTT. Translated: CASSGRGTGELFF.

The chain employs TRBV28 and TRBJ2-3; the match to TRBD2 covers 9 bases. The germline CDR1 and CDR2 sequences are MDHEN and SYDVKM. The CDR3 has 17 residues. The junction had 18 bases not matched to a gene; V was cut back by 8 bases and J by 6 bases. The CDR3 sequence is CASCQAYGGRGRDTQYF. The CDR3, as DNA: TGTGCCAGCTGCCAAGCTTATGGCGGGAGGGGGAGGGATACGCAGTATTTT.